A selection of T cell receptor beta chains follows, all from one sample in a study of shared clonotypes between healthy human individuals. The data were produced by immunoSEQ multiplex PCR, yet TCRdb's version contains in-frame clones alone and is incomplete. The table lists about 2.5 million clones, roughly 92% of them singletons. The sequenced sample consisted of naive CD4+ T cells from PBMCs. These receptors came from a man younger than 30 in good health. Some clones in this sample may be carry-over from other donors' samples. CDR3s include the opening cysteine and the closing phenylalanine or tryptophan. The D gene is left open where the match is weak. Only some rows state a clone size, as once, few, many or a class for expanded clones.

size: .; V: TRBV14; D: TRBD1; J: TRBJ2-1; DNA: TGTGCCAGCAGCAGAGACAGGGGGCTGTATAATGAGCAGTTCTTC; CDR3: CASSRDRGLYNEQFF
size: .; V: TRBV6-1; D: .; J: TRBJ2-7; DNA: TGTGCCAGCAGTGGAGCGGGCGGGTACTACGAGCAGTACTTC; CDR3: CASSGAGGYYEQYF
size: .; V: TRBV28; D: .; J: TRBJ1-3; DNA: TGTGCCAGCAGGGGGATGCCGGGCACCATATATTTT; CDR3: CASRGMPGTIYF
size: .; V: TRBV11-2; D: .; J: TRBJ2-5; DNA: TGTGCCAGCAGCTTAGGGGTAGGGGCCCCAGAGACCCAGTACTTC; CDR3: CASSLGVGAPETQYF
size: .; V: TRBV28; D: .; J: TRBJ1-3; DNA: TGTGCCAGCAGTTTCTCAACTTTCGCAAACTCTGGAAACACCATATATTTT; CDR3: CASSFSTFANSGNTIYF
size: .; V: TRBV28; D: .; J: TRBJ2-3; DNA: TGTGCCAGCAGCTCTTCTCGACAGGCAGATACGCAGTATTTT; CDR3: CASSSSRQADTQYF
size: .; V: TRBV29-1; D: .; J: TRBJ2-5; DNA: TGCAGCGCCCTCCGGGACCTACAAGAGACCCAGTACTTC; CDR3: CSALRDLQETQYF
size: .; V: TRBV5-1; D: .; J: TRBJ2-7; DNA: TGCGCCAGCAGCTTGGTCGGCAGTTACGAGCAGTACTTC; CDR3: CASSLVGSYEQYF
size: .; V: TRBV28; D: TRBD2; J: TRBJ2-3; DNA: TGTGCCACCTTAGCGGGAGGCACAGATACGCAGTATTTT; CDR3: CATLAGGTDTQYF
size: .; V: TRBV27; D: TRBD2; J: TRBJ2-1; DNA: TGTGCCAGCAGTTTAGGTCGACTTTCGAAAAGCGGGAGGCCGGGGAATGAGCAGTTCTTC; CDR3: CASSLGRLSKSGRPGNEQFF
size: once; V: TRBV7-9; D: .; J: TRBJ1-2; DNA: TGTGCCAGCAGCCAACCCCGGACCCAAAGGGGAAGGTCTGATGGCTACACCTTC; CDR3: CASSQPRTQRGRSDGYTF
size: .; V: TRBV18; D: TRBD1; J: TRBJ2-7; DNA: TGTGCCAGCTCACCGGGACAGGAGCCCTACGAGCAGTACTTC; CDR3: CASSPGQEPYEQYF
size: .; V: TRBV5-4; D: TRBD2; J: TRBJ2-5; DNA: TGTGCCAGCAGCTCGGGACTAGCGAAGGGAGAGACCCAGTACTTC; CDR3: CASSSGLAKGETQYF
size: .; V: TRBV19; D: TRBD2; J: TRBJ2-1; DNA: TGTGCCAGTAGTATTGGTAGCGGGAGGGCAGGTTACAATGAGCAGTTCTTC; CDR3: CASSIGSGRAGYNEQFF
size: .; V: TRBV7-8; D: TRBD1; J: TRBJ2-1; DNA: TGTGCCAGCAGCTCAGGACAGGGAAGGGCCAATGAGCAGTTCTTC; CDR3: CASSSGQGRANEQFF
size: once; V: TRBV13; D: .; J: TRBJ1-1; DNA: TGTGCCAGCAGCCCCGACGGGGGGCTAGCTGCTGAAGCTTTCTTT; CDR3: CASSPDGGLAAEAFF
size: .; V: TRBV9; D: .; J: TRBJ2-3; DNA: TGTGCCAGCAGCGCCCGCGGGCTAGCTGCAGATACGCAGTATTTT; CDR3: CASSARGLAADTQYF
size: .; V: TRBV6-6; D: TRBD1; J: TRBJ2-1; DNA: TGTGCCAGCAGTTACTACCGGGACAGGGGGCTTTTCTTC; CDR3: CASSYYRDRGLFF
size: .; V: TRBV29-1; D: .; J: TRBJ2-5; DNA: TGCAGCGCCGGGGCGGAGACCCAGTACTTC; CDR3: CSAGAETQYF
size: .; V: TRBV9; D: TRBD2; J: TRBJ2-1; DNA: TGTGCCAGCAGCGTGACTAGCGGGAGGTCGACTGAGCAGTTCTTC; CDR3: CASSVTSGRSTEQFF
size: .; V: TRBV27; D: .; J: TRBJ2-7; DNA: TGTGCCACCCGGGCCCTTGAGGGAGGAAGGTACGAGCAGTACTTC; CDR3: CATRALEGGRYEQYF
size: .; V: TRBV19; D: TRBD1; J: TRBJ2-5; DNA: TGTGCCAGCCGACAGGGTGGGGAGACCCAGTACTTC; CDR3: CASRQGGETQYF
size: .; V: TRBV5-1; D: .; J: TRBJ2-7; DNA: TGCGCCAGCAGCTTGGGCCCGCGGGAGCAGTACTTC; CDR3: CASSLGPREQYF
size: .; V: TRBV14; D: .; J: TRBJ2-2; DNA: TGTGCCAGCAGCCAAGCCTGGACGAGGGCCACCGGGGAGCTGTTTTTT; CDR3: CASSQAWTRATGELFF
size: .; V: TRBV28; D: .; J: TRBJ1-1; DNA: TGTGCCAGCAGTACAGGGACGGGTGGTGAAGCTTTCTTT; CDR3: CASSTGTGGEAFF
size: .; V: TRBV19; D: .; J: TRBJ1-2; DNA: TGTGCCAGTAAAACAGCCAACTATGGCTACACCTTC; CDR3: CASKTANYGYTF
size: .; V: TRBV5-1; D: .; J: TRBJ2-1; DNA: TGCGCCAGCAGCCACGGGACTCCGGTGTACGGTGAGCAGTTCTTC; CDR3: CASSHGTPVYGEQFF
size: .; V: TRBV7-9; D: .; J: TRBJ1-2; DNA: TGTGCCAGCGGATCAGACAGGTCAAGTTATGGCTACACCTTC; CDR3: CASGSDRSSYGYTF
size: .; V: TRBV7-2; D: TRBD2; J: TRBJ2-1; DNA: TGTGCCAGCAGCAGAGCGGGGCTTTCCTACAATGAGCAGTTCTTC; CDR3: CASSRAGLSYNEQFF
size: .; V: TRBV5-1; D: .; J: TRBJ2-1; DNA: TGCGCCAGCAGCTTGGTGGCGGGGGCCATCTACAATGAGCAGTTCTTC; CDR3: CASSLVAGAIYNEQFF
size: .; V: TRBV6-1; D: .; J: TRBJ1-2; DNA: TGTGCCAGCAGTGAAGCGCCCAGCTATGGCTACACCTTC; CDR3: CASSEAPSYGYTF
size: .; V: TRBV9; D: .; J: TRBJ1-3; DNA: TGTGCCAGCAGCGTATACCCGGGGGCTGGTGGAAACACCATATATTTT; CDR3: CASSVYPGAGGNTIYF
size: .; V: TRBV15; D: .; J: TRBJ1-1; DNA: TGTGCCACCAGCAGAGGAAGGCACACTGAAGCTTTCTTT; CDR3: CATSRGRHTEAFF
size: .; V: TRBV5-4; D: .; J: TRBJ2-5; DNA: TGTGCCAGCAGCTCCAAGGCTGGCGCCCAAGAGACCCAGTACTTC; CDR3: CASSSKAGAQETQYF
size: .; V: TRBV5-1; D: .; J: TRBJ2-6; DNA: TGCGCCAGCAGCTTGAATAAGGTTGCTGGGGCCAACGTCCTGACTTTC; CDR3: CASSLNKVAGANVLTF
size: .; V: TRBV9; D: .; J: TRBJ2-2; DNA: TGTGCCAGCAGCGCAGACATTAGACTCGCCGGGGAGCTGTTTTTT; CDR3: CASSADIRLAGELFF
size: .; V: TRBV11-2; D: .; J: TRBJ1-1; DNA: TGTGCCAGCAGCCGGAACCGGGACACCCGAGGGGCTTTCTTT; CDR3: CASSRNRDTRGAFF
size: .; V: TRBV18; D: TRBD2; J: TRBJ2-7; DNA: TGTGCCAGCTCACCCACACCCTCAGCGGGATACTACGAGCAGTACTTC; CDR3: CASSPTPSAGYYEQYF
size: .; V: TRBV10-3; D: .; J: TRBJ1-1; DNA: TGTGCCATCGGAAGGGGGTTGGACACTGAAGCTTTCTTT; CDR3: CAIGRGLDTEAFF
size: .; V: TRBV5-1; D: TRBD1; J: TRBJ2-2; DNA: TGCGCCAGCAGCTTAACAGGGGGCTACACCGGGGAGCTGTTTTTT; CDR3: CASSLTGGYTGELFF
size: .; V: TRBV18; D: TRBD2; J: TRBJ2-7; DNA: TGTGCCAGCTCCCCGGGACAGAGAACTAGCGGGAGGGCCGGCGAGCAGTACTTC; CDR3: CASSPGQRTSGRAGEQYF
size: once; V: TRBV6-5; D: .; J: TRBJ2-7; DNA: TGTGCCAGCATCAAGGGGCAGGGCTCCTACGAGCAGTACTTC; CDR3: CASIKGQGSYEQYF
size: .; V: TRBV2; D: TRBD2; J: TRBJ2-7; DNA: TGTGCCAGCAGGGGACTAGCGGGGGAGGCCTTCTACGAGCAGTACTTC; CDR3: CASRGLAGEAFYEQYF
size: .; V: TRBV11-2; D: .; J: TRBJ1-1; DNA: TGTGCCAGCAGCTTAGATCTACAGGGTGAAGCTTTCTTT; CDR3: CASSLDLQGEAFF
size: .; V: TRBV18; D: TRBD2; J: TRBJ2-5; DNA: TGTGCCAGCTCACCAGGACTAGTTCGAGAGACCCAGTACTTC; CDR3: CASSPGLVRETQYF
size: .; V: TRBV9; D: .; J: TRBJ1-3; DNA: TGTGCCAGCAGCCCCGGACAGAGGACTGGAAACACCATATATTTT; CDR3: CASSPGQRTGNTIYF
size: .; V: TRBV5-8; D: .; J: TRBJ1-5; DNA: TGTGCCAGCAGCTTAGGCTGGGAAGGGAGGCTAGTGGGTCAGCCCCAGCATTTT; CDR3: CASSLGWEGRLVGQPQHF
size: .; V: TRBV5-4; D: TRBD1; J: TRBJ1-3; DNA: TGTGCCAGCAGCTTCACGACAGGGACTGGAAACACCATATATTTT; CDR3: CASSFTTGTGNTIYF
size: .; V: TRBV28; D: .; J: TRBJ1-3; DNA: TGTGCCAGCGGCTTGTCCGGGCCGGGAAACACCATATATTTT; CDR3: CASGLSGPGNTIYF